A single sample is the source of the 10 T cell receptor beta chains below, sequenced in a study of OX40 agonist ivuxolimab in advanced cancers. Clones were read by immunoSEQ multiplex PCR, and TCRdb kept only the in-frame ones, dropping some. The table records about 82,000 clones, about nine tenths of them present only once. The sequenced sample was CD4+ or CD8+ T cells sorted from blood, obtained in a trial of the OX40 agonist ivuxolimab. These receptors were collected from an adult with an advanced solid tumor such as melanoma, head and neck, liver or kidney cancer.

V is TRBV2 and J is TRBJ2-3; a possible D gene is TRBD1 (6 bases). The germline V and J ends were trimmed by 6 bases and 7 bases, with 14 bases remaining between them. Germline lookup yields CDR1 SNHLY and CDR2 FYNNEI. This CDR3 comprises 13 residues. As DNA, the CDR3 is TGTGCCAGCAGGGCGGACAGTCCAAATACGCAGTATTTT. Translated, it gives CASRADSPNTQYF.

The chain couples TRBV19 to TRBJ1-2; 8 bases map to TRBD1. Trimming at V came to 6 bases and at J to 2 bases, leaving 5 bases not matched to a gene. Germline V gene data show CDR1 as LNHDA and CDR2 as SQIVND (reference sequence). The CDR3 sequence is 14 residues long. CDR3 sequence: CASRTGQGNYGYTF. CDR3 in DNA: TGTGCCAGTAGAACAGGACAGGGCAACTATGGCTACACCTTC.

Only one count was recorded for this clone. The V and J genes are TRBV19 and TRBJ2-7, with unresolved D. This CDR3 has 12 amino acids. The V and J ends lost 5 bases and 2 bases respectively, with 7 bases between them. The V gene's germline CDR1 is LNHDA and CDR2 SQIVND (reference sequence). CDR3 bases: TGTGCCAGTAGTGCCAAAGCCTACGAGCAGTACTTC. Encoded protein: CASSAKAYEQYF.

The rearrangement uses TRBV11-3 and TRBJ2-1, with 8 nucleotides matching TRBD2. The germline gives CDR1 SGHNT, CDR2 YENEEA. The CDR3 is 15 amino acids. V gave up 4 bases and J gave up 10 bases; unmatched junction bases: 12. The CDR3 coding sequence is TGTGCCAGCAGCTCGTTGCGGACTAGCATTAACGAGCAGTTCTTC. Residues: CASSSLRTSINEQFF.

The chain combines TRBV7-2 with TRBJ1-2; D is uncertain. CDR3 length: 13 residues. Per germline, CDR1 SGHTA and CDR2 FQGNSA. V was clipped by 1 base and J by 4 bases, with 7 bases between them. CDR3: CASSLGEGYGYTF. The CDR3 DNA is TGTGCCAGCAGCTTAGGGGAAGGCTATGGCTACACCTTC.

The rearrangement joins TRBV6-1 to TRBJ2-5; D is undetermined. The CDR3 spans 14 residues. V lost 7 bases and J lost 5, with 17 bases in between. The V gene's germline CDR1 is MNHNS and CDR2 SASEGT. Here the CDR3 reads CASNPIHAMETQYF. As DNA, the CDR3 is TGTGCCAGCAATCCCATCCACGCCATGGAGACCCAGTACTTC.

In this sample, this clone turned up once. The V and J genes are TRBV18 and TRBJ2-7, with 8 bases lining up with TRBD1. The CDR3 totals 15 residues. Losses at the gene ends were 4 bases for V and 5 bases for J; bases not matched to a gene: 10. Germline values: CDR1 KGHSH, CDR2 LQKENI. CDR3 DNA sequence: TGTGCCAGCTCACAAAACTCTGACAGGGGCCACGAGCAGTACTTC. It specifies CASSQNSDRGHEQYF.

The CDR3, as DNA: TGCGCCAGCGGACACAGGGCGCCGGGACTAGCGGGGCTGAGCACAGATACGCAGTATTTT. As protein: CASGHRAPGLAGLSTDTQYF. The rearrangement uses TRBV23-1 and TRBJ2-3; 13 positions match TRBD2. TRBV23-1 is noted as an ORF with a role that remains uncertain. The CDR3 sequence is 20 residues long. V trimming: 8 bases; J trimming: 0 bases; junction bases outside the gene matches: 17.

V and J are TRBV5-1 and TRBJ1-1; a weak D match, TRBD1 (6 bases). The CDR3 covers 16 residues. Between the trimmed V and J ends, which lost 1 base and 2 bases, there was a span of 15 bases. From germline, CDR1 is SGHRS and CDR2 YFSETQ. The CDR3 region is CASSLSGRGFNTEAFF. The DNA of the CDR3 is TGCGCCAGCAGCTTGAGCGGTAGGGGGTTTAACACTGAAGCTTTCTTT.

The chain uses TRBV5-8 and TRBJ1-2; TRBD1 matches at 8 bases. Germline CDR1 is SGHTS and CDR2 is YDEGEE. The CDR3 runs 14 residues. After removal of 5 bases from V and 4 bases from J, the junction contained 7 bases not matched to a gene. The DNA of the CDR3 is TGTGCCAGCAGTCAGGCCGGGACAGGCTATGGCTACACCTTC. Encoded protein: CASSQAGTGYGYTF.